This T cell receptor (beta chain) was recorded in a study of blood T cell repertoires in COVID-19. Study-level background: The cDNA or gDNA used as material had been derived from T cells, B-cell-depleted T cells, or PBMCs.

Assay used: immunoSEQ multiplex PCR; TCRdb lists only in-frame clones, some missing. This table holds about 380,000 clones, about 88% found once. The V and J ends lost 7 bases and 3 bases respectively, with 13 bases between them. This CDR3 is built from 14 residues. Germline CDR1 and CDR2: MNHEY and SMNVEV (reference sequence). Sequenced: PBMCs or T cells enriched from blood (not recorded which). The source is a woman aged 18-35 years who had recovered from COVID-19. This chain connects TRBV27 to TRBJ2-1; possible D gene TRBD1, 5 bases. The CDR3 DNA follows: TGTGCCAGCACAACTTTCGACAGCTACAATGAGCAGTTCTTC. Translation gives CASTTFDSYNEQFF.